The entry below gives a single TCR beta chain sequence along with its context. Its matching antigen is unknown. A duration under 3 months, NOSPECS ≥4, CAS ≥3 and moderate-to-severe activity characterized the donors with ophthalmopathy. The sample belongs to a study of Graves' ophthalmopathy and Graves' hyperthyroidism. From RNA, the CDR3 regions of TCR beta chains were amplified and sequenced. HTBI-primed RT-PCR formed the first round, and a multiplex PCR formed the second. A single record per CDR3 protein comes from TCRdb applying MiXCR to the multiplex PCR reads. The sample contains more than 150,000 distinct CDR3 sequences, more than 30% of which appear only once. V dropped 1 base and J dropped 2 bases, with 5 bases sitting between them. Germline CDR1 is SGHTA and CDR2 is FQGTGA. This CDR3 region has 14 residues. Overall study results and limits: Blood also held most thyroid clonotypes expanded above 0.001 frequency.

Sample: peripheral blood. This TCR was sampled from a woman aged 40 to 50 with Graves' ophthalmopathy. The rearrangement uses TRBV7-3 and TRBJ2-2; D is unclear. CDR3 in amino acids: CASSLNGNTGELFF. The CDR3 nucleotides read TGTGCCAGCAGCTTAAACGGCAACACCGGGGAGCTGTTTTTT.